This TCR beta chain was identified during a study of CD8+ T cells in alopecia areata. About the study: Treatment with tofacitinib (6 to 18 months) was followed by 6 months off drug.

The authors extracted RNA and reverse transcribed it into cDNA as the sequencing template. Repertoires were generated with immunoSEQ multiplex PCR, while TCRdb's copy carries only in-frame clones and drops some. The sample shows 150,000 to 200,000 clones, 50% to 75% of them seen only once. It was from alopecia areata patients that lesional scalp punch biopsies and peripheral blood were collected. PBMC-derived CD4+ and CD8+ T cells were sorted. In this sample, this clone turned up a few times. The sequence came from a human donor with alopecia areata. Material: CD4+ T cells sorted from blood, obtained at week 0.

The CDR3 region is CASTTTRGGTEAFF. CDR3 bases: TGTGCCAGTACCACAACCAGGGGAGGCACTGAAGCTTTCTTT. This chain links TRBV19 with TRBJ1-1; a weak D match, TRBD1 (6 bases). This CDR3 region has 14 residues. V lost 7 bases, J lost 4 bases, and 16 bases lay in between. Germline V gene lookup returns CDR1 LNHDA and CDR2 SQIVND (reference sequence).